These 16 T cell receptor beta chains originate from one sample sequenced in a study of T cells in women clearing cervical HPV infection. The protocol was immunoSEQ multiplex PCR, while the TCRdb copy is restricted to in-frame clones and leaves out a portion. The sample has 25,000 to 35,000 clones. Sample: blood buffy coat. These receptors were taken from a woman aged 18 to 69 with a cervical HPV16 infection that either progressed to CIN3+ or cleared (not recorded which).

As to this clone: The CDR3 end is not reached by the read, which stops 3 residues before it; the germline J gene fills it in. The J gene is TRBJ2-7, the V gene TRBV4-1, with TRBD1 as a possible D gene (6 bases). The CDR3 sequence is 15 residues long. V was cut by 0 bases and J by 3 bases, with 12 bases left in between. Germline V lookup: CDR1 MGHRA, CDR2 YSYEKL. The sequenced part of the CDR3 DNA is TGCGCCAGCAGCCAAGACGTTGGGGGCTTCTACGAG. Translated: CASSQDVGGFYE. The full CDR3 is CASSQDVGGFYEQYF.

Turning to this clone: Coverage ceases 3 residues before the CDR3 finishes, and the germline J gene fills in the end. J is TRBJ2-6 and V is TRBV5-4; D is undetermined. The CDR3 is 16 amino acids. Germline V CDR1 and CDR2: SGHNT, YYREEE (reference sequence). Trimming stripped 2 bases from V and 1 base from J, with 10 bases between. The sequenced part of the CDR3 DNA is TGTGCCAGCAGCTTCATCTCGGGTTCTGGGGCCAACGTC. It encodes CASSFISGSGANV. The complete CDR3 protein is CASSFISGSGANVLTF.

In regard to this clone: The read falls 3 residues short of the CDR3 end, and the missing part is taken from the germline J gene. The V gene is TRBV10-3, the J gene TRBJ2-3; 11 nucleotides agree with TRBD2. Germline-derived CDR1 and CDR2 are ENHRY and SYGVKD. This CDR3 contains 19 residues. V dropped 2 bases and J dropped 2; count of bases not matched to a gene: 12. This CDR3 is CAISEPIGTSGLHTDTQYF. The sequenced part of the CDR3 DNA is TGTGCCATCAGTGAGCCAATCGGGACTAGCGGCCTTCACACAGATACG.

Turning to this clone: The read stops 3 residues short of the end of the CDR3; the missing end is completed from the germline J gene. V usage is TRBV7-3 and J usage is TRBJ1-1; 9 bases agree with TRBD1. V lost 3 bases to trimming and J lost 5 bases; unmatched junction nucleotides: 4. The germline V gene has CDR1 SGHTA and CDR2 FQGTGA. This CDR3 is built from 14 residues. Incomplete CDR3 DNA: TGTGCCAGCAGCTTGACAGGGGGAATAACTGAA. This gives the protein CASSLTGGITE. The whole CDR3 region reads CASSLTGGITEAFF.

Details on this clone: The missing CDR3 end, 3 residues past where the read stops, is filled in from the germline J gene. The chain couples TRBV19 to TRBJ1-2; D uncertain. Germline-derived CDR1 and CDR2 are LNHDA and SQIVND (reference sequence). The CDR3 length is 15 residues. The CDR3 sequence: CASSINTEITDTYTF. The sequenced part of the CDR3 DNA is TGTGCCAGTAGTATTAATACGGAGATCACAGATACC. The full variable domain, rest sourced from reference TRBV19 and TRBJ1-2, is DGGITQSPKYLFRKEGQNVTLSCEQNLNHDAMYWYRQDPGQGLRLIYYSQIVNDFQKGDIAEGYSVSREKKESFPLTVTSAQKNPTAFYLCASSINTEITDTYTFGSGTRLTVV.

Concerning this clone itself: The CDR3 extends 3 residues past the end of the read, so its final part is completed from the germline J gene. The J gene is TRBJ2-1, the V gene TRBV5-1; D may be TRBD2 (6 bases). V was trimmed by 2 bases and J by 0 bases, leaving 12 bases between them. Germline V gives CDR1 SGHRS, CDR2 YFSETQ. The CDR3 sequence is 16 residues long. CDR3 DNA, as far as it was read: TGCGCCAGCAGCTTTCGGGGACTCAACTCCTACAATGAG. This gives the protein CASSFRGLNSYNE. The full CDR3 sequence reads CASSFRGLNSYNEQFF.

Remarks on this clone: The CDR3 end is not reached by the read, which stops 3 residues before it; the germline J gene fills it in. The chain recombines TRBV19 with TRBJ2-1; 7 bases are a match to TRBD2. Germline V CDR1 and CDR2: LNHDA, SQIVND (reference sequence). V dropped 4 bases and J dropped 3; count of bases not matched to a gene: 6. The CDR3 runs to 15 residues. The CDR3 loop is CASSSMSSGYNEQFF. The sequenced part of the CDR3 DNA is TGTGCCAGTAGTAGTATGTCTAGCGGCTACAATGAG.

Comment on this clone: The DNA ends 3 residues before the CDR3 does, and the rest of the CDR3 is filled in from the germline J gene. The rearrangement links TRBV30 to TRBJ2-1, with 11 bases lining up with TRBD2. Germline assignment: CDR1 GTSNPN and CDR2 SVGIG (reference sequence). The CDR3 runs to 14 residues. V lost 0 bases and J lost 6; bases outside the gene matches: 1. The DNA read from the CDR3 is TGTGCCTGGAGTGTACTAGCGGGAGCCAATGAG. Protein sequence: CAWSVLAGANE. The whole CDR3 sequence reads CAWSVLAGANEQFF.

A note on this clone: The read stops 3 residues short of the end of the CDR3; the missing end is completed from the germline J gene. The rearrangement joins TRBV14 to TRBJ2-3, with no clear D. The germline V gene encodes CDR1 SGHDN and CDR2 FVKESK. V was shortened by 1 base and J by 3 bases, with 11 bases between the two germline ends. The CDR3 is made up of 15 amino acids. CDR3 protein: CASSQVGGLTDTQYF. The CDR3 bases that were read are TGTGCCAGCAGCCAAGTCGGTGGGCTGACAGATACG.

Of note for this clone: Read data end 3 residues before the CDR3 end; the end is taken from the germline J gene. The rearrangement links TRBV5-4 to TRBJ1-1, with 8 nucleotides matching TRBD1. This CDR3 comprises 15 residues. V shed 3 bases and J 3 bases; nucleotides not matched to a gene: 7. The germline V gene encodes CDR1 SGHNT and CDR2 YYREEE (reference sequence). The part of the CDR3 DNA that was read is TGTGCCAGCAGCTGGGACAGGCGATGGGACACTGAA. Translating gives CASSWDRRWDTE. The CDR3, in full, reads CASSWDRRWDTEAFF. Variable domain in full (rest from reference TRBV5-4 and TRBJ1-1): ETGVTQSPTHLIKTRGQQVTLRCSSQSGHNTVSWYQQALGQGPQFIFQYYREEENGRGNFPPRFSGLQFPNYSSELNVNALELDDSALYLCASSWDRRWDTEAFFGQGTRLTVV.

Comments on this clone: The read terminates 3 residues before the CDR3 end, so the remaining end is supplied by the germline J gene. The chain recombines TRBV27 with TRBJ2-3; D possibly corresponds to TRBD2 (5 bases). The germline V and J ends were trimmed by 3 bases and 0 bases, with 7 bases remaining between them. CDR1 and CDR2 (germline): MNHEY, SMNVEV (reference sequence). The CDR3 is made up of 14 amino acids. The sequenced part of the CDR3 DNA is TGTGCCAGCAGTTTTGGCGGGAGCACAGATACG. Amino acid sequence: CASSFGGSTDT. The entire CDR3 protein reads CASSFGGSTDTQYF.

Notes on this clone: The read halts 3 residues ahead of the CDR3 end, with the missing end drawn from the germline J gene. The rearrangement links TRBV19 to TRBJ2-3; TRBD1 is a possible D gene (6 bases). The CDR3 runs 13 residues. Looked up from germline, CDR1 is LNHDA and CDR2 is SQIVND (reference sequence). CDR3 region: CASGTGSNQPQYF. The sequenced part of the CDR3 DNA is TGTGCCAGTGGAACAGGGAGCAATCAGCCG.

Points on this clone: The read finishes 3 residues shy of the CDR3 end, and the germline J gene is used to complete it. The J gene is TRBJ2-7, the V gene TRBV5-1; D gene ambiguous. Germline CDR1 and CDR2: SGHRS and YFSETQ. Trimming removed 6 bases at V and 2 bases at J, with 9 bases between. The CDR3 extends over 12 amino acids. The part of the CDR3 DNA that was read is TGCGCCAGCATATCCGAGGCCTACGAG. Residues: CASISEAYE. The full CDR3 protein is CASISEAYEQYF. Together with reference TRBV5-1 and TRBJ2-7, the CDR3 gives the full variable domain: KAGVTQTPRYLIKTRGQQVTLSCSPISGHRSVSWYQQTPGQGLQFLFEYFSETQRNKGNFPGRFSGRQFSNSRSEMNVSTLELGDSALYLCASISEAYEQYFGPGTRLTVT.

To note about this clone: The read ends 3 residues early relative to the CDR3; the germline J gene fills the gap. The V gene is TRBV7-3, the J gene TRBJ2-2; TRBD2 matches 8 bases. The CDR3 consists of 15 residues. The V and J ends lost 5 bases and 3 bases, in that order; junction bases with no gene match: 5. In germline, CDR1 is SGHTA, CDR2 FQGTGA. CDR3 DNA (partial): TGTGCCAGCAGCCCAAGCGGGAGTGACACCGGGGAG. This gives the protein CASSPSGSDTGE. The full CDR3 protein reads CASSPSGSDTGELFF.

The sequenced part of the CDR3 DNA is TGTGCCAGCAGCTTGATTGGGACTGTACAAGAGACC. Protein: CASSLIGTVQET. Given in full, the CDR3 is CASSLIGTVQETQYF. This sequence joins TRBV5-4 and TRBJ2-5; tentative D call: TRBD2 (6 bases). The read is 3 residues too short to cover the CDR3 end, so that end is filled in from the germline J gene. CDR3 length: 15 residues. V lost 1 base to trimming and J lost 2 bases, with 12 bases between them. Germline CDR1 and CDR2: SGHNT and YYREEE (reference sequence).

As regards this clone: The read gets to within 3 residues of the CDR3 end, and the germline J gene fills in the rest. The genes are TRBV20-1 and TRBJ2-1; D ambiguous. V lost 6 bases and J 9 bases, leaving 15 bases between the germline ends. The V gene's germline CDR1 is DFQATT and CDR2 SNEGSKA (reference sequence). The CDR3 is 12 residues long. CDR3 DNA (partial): TGCAGTGCCCAAGAGGTCGGGTTTGAG. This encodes CSAQEVGFE. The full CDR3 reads CSAQEVGFEQFF.